Listed below are T cell receptor beta chains from one sample, sequenced in a study of Graves' ophthalmopathy and Graves' hyperthyroidism. TCRdb analysed the multiplex PCR reads with MiXCR anew, one entry per CDR3 protein. The data show 45,000 to 60,000 distinct CDR3 sequences, less than 65% seen once. The sample taken for sequencing was peripheral blood. The receptors originated from an adult woman with Graves' ophthalmopathy. Both conserved end residues are part of each CDR3. Rows may omit the clone size; those that give it use once, few, many or a size class.

clone size: many; V gene: TRBV5-6; CDR3 protein: CASSPTTSGEYNEQFF
clone size: -; V gene: TRBV11-1; CDR3 protein: CASSLTGGGNEQFF
clone size: many; V gene: TRBV6-5; CDR3 protein: CASSRSRTSGRYEQYF
clone size: many; V gene: TRBV6-5; CDR3 protein: CASSLGGGEQYF
clone size: many; V gene: TRBV29-1; CDR3 protein: CSVEHGQGYEQYF
clone size: -; V gene: TRBV24-1; CDR3 protein: CATGELFF
clone size: many; V gene: TRBV11-2; CDR3 protein: CASSLDRGGRADEQFF
clone size: many; V gene: TRBV11-2; CDR3 protein: CASSLQGGGELFF
clone size: -; V gene: TRBV2; CDR3 protein: CASSGIGGNGANVLTF
clone size: -; V gene: TRBV20-1; CDR3 protein: CSAVGKTSGSYEQYF
clone size: many; V gene: TRBV28; CDR3 protein: CASSLRGTMGQPQHF
clone size: -; V gene: TRBV6-4; CDR3 protein: CASSVLAGEDKQYF
clone size: -; V gene: TRBV20-1; CDR3 protein: CNALPVRLSGNTIYF
clone size: many; V gene: TRBV20-1; CDR3 protein: CSAPWASGNEKQYF
clone size: many; V gene: TRBV5-4; CDR3 protein: CASSLIGRDGTDTQYF
clone size: many; V gene: TRBV29-1; CDR3 protein: CSVGAASYNEQFF
clone size: many; V gene: TRBV4-3; CDR3 protein: CASSQVWIAGETQYF
clone size: -; V gene: TRBV28; CDR3 protein: CASSPGQKYTF
clone size: many; V gene: TRBV7-9; CDR3 protein: CASSLVGDRGYNEQFF
clone size: once; V gene: TRBV11-2; CDR3 protein: CASSLVGQGRRGYTF
clone size: many; V gene: TRBV5-6; CDR3 protein: CASSPDLGGTDTQYF
clone size: -; V gene: TRBV6-5; CDR3 protein: CASVYRDNYEQYF
clone size: -; V gene: TRBV4-3; CDR3 protein: CAGSQGPRGSDTQYF
clone size: many; V gene: TRBV6-2/TRBV6-3; CDR3 protein: CASSYSASGRVELFF
clone size: -; V gene: TRBV10-3; CDR3 protein: CATIPYHNEQFF
clone size: -; V gene: TRBV29-1; CDR3 protein: CSGTSDTDTQYF
clone size: many; V gene: TRBV7-2; CDR3 protein: CASSGRGPTRASGNTIYF
clone size: -; V gene: TRBV5-6; CDR3 protein: CASRRTQYF
clone size: -; V gene: TRBV7-6; CDR3 protein: CASSSQETQYFGELFF
clone size: -; V gene: TRBV4-3; CDR3 protein: CASSLEDSLVYGYTF
clone size: -; V gene: TRBV19; CDR3 protein: CASRTGEAGKFNEKLFF
clone size: -; V gene: TRBV20-1; CDR3 protein: CSAIQRAGTDTQYF
clone size: many; V gene: TRBV5-1; CDR3 protein: CASSLSSSTDTQYF
clone size: many; V gene: TRBV11-2; CDR3 protein: CASSLDSSMNTEAFF
clone size: medium-sized; V gene: TRBV9; CDR3 protein: CASSVGMRGYTF
clone size: many; V gene: TRBV4-1; CDR3 protein: CASSQDWDAAWEQYF
clone size: -; V gene: TRBV11-2; CDR3 protein: CVSSLSLVDGYTF
clone size: -; V gene: TRBV14; CDR3 protein: CASSPFGALGQGGADTQYF
clone size: many; V gene: TRBV19; CDR3 protein: CASSTGGVHGLLGNEQFF
clone size: -; V gene: TRBV2; CDR3 protein: CASSASSGNTDTQYF
clone size: -; V gene: TRBV6-1; CDR3 protein: CASSDAGTNTETFF
clone size: -; V gene: TRBV7-9; CDR3 protein: CASSFALGDIYNEQYF
clone size: many; V gene: TRBV2; CDR3 protein: CASSGGQFRGGGELFF
clone size: -; V gene: TRBV24-1; CDR3 protein: CATGLAGQNNEQFF
clone size: many; V gene: TRBV30; CDR3 protein: CAWRAGSGANVLTF
clone size: -; V gene: TRBV9; CDR3 protein: CASSVSVGDYEQYF
clone size: many; V gene: TRBV6-6; CDR3 protein: CASQEGQRTGELFF
clone size: many; V gene: TRBV5-5; CDR3 protein: CASSLNAGGQTQYF
clone size: -; V gene: TRBV7-6; CDR3 protein: CASSPGTGLSYEQYF
clone size: -; V gene: TRBV18; CDR3 protein: CASSPDLGRNTEAFF
clone size: -; V gene: TRBV5-1; CDR3 protein: CASSPGTGRWSRDTQYF
clone size: -; V gene: TRBV7-2; CDR3 protein: CASSLFGTSSNEQYF
clone size: -; V gene: TRBV10-3; CDR3 protein: CAISVARAGDEQFF